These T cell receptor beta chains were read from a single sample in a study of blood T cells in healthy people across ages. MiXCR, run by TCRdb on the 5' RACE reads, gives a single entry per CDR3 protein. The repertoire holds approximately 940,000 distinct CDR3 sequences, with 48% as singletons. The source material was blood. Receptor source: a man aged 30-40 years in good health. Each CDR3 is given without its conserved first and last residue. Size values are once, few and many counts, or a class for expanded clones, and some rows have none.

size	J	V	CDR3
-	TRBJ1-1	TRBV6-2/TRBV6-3	ASNEYGRMNTEAF
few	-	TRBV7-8	ASSLVPGGDRGSYEQY
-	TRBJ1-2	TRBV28	ASRRQGAGYGYT
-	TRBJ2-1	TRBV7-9	ASSLDSGAAFGQF
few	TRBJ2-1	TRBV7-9	ASTGLGYNEQF
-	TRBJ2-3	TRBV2	ASSDGGLTGVEDTQY
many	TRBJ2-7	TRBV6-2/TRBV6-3	ASSYSDLAGGYEQY
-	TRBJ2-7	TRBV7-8	ASSLQEAYEQY
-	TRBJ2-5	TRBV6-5	ASSYSVHPQETQY
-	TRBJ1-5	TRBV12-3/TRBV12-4	ASSLAPLTFEPQH
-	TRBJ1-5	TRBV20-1	SGGRAQPQH
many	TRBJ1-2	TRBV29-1	SVAGQGYQGYT
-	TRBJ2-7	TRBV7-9	ASRTGHSYEQY
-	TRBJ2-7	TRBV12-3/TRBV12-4	ASSTGQGLVYEQY
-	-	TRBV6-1	ASSESGYNEQY
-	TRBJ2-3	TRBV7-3	ASSLMGSGGAADTQY
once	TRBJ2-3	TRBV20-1	SASFGGGTDTQY
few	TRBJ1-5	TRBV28	ASSLYFGGGDQPQH
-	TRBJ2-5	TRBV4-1	ASSQAPGAKETQY
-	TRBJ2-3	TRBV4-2	ASSQDSGGADTQY
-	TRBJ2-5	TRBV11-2	ASSPTATSGGEYQETQY
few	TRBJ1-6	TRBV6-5	ASSYGRNSPLH
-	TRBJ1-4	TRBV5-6	ASSLSDRGFEKLF
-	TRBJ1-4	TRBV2	ASRGDIWKLF
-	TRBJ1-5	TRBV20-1	SAQTRTYSNQPQH
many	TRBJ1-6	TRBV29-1	SVLTGEGSPLH
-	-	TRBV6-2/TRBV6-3	ASSLQFLTPYNEQY
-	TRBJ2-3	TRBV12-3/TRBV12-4	ASLRSSTDTQY
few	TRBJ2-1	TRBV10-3	AISEATSGGNNEQF
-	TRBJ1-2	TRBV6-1	ASSEGVGQYGYT
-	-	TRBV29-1	SAAGQGNYEQY
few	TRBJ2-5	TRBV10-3	AISETGSQETQY
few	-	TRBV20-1	SAREARSVGDEQY
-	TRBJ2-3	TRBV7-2	ASSLATSGGANTQY
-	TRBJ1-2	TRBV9	ASSPPHTGNYGYT
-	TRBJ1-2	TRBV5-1	ASSGDPGTAYGYT
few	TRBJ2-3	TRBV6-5	ASSYSNLDTQY
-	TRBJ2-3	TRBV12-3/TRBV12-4	ARRRVSTDTQY
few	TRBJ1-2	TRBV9	ASSAPTGSGGYT
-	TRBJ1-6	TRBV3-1	ASSQERVSYNPPLH
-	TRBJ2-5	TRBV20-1	SASRRGERETQY
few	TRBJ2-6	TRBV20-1	SASEGDGANVLT
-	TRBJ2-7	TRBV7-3	ASSLTSGTDYEQY
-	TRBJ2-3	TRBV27	ASSARPTDTQY
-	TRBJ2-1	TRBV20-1	SGGGSYNEQF
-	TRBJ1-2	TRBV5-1	ASSLEALPPFYGYT
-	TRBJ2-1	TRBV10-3	TISGGLDNEQF
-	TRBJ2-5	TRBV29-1	SVVGPHRETQY
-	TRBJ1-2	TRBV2	ASSEQGANYGYT
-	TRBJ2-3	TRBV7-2	ASSLGRRPTDTQY
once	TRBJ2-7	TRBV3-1	ASSQEGAGYPKQY
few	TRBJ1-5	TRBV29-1	SVQLQGAQPQH
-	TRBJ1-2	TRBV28	ASIDSGGYGYT
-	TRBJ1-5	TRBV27	ASSFSGQGYQPQH
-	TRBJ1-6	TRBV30	AWSVPGNSPLH
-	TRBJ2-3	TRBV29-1	SVDKTRDTQY
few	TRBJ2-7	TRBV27	ASSFSGARNEQY
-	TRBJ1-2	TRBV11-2	ASSLQTGVYGYT
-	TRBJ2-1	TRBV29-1	SVPRNKILPNEQF
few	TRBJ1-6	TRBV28	ASISGGESSYNSPLH